This paragraph reports one TCR beta chain. The source of the sample is a study of control samples from healthy donors and cancer patients. The table came from immunoSEQ multiplex PCR; TCRdb's copy has only in-frame clones and leaves some out. The table lists 180,000 or so clones, roughly 95% of them singletons, with about 4% in the top ten. V lost 6 bases, J lost 0 bases, and 8 bases lay in between. CDR1 and CDR2 from the germline V gene are SNHLY and FYNNEI. There are 13 residues in the CDR3. Specimen: blood. V gene TRBV2 combines with J gene TRBJ1-1; D gene unclear. The source of this sequence is a woman aged 55-75 years in good health. CDR3 amino acids: CASRRNLNTEAFF. CDR3 nucleotide sequence: TGTGCCAGCAGGCGGAATTTGAACACTGAAGCTTTCTTT.